This section outlines one TCR beta chain sequence together with its context. What it recognizes is unknown. A multiplex PCR was run with 60 Vbeta primers and 13 Jbeta primers. Original data processing: A follow-up analysis tallied some 80 million unique TCR beta chains, some 9.9 million shared. The protocol was immunoSEQ multiplex PCR, while the TCRdb copy is restricted to in-frame clones and leaves out a portion. That table supplies the V and J calls and clone size; D and trimming were determined from the DNA. This sample yields 150,000 to 200,000 clones, of which 82% are seen a single time; less than 1% belongs to the top ten. The sample belongs to a study of cytomegalovirus exposure and HLA in healthy donors. Study-wide findings and caveats: Many donors shared some public TCRs, even though most TCR sequences were rare.

The sample was PBMCs. The sequence was obtained from a girl aged 2 to 10 in good health and CMV-seropositive.

The CDR3 loop reads CARSPETQYF. As DNA, the CDR3 is TGTGCCAGAAGCCCGGAGACCCAGTACTTC. This chain links TRBV5-3 with TRBJ2-5; no clear D gene. TRBV5-3 is assigned to the ORF class and has an uncertain function. This CDR3 is 10 amino acids long. V lost 4 bases, J lost 5 bases, and 3 bases lay in between.